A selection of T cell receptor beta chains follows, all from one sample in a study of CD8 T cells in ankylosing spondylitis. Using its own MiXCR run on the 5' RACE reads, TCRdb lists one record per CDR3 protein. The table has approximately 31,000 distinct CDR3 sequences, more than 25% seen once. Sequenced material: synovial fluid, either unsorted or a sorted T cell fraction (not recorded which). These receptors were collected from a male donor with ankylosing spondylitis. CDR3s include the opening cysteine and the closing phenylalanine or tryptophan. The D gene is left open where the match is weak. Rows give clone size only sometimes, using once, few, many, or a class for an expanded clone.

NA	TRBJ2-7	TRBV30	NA	TGTGCCTGGAGTGATGGACCCCGGGGGGAGCAGTACTTC	CAWSDGPRGEQYF
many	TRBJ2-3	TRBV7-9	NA	TGTGCCAGCAGCGTCGGACACCAGCCCACAGATACGCAGTATTTT	CASSVGHQPTDTQYF
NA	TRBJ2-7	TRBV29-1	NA	TGCAGCGTCTCCCAGGGGTCCTACGAGCAGTACTTC	CSVSQGSYEQYF
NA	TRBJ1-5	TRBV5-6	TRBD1	TGTGCCAGCAGCCGACAGGGAAACAATCAGCCCCAGCATTTT	CASSRQGNNQPQHF
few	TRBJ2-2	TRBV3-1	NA	TGTGCCAGCAGCCCCCCATGGGGGAACACCGGGGAGCTGTTTTTT	CASSPPWGNTGELFF
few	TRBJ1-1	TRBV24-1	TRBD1	TGTGCCACCAGACCGACAGGGGGGAACACTGAAGCTTTCTTT	CATRPTGGNTEAFF
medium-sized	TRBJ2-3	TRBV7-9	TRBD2	TGTGCCAGCAGCTCCGGACTAGCGGGAGTCGTAGATACGCAGTATTTT	CASSSGLAGVVDTQYF
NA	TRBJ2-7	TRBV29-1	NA	TGCAGCACAAGAGAGGGGGGCCCCTGGTACGAGCAGTACTTC	CSTREGGPWYEQYF
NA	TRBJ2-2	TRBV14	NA	TGTGCCAGCAGACTGAACACCGGGGAGCTGTTTTTT	CASRLNTGELFF
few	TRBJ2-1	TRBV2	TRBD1	TGTGCCAGCAGCCACACCGGGACAGGGAATGAGCAGTTCTTC	CASSHTGTGNEQFF
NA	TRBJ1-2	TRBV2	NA	TGTGCCAGCAGTGAATCGGGACCGCGCTATGGCTACACCTTC	CASSESGPRYGYTF